The 4 T cell receptor beta chains below come from one sample, sequenced in a study of regulatory T cells in long-lasting Graves disease. Time point in this sample: newly diagnosed GD, antithyroid drugs for less than 3 months. Generation of the TCR library employed RNA extracted from PBMCs. In building TCR beta libraries, iRepertoire HTBI primers were used together with Arm-PCR of CDR3 regions. Each CDR3 protein is one row after TCRdb ran MiXCR on the multiplex PCR reads. Among about 540,000 distinct CDR3 sequences listed, roughly 13% were seen once. This same sample was also part of a study on T cells in Graves' hyperthyroidism and ophthalmopathy.

Specimen: peripheral blood mononuclear cells (PBMCs), collected at new diagnosis, from a patient treated with antithyroid drugs. The source is a man between 25 and 39 years old with Graves disease.

The chain employs TRBV29-1 and TRBJ2-1; 7 bases map to TRBD2. CDR1 is SQVTM and CDR2 is ANQGSEA in the germline V gene. This CDR3 is 16 amino acids long. Unmatched junction bases numbered 7, after V lost 0 bases and J lost 2 bases. CDR3 sequence reads: CSVEDVGREPYNEQFF. The CDR3 nucleotides read TGCAGCGTTGAAGATGTGGGGCGGGAGCCCTACAATGAGCAGTTCTTC.

This chain uses TRBV4-1 with TRBJ2-2; no definite D call. The germline V gene has CDR1 MGHRA and CDR2 YSYEKL. This CDR3 spans 16 amino acids. Trimming removed 4 bases at V and 0 bases at J, with 12 bases between. CDR3 DNA: TGCGCCAGCAGCCCCCTGAGCGCTTCGAACACCGGGGAGCTGTTTTTT. This codes for CASSPLSASNTGELFF.

The chain links TRBV6-1 to TRBJ2-7, with D tentatively TRBD2 (5 bases). Trimming left V 6 bases short and J 6 bases short, with 21 bases between. The germline V gene has CDR1 MNHNS and CDR2 SASEGT. CDR3 length: 15 amino acids. CDR3 nucleotides: TGTGCCAGCAGCCTGGCCGGGATCCCCCCCCCCGAGCAGTACTTC. Protein product: CASSLAGIPPPEQYF.

The sample holds many counts of this clonotype. An end of the junction does not agree with germline; a read error may underlie this. This rearrangement joins TRBV10-2 to TRBJ2-5; D may be TRBD2 (5 bases). Looked up from germline, CDR1 is WSHSY and CDR2 is SAAADI. The CDR3 spans 12 residues. Written as DNA, the CDR3 is TGTGCCAGCAGCGGTATAGGCGAGACCCAGTACTTC. Its protein is CASSGIGETQYF.